This TCR beta chain is from a study of T cell responses to AZD1222 COVID-19 vaccine. Sequencing used immunoSEQ multiplex PCR; TCRdb keeps in-frame clones, though not all of them. The data contain over 110,000 clones, about 92% of them seen just once; the ten biggest clones take up approximately 12%. Between the trimmed V and J ends, which lost 5 bases and 6 bases, there was a span of 16 bases. CDR3 length: 14 amino acids. In germline, CDR1 is MNHEY, CDR2 SVGAGI. The V gene is TRBV6-5, the J gene TRBJ1-2; tentative D call: TRBD1 (6 bases). The clonotype comes from an adult who had recovered from COVID-19. The sequencing here drew on peripheral blood, taken after recovery from COVID-19. CDR3 nucleotide sequence: TGTGCCAGCAGTACCTTACAGGGTCGGGATGGCTACACCTTC. Protein: CASSTLQGRDGYTF.